Included here is one T cell receptor (beta chain) sequence, with context. Germline trimming cut 5 bases from V and 6 bases from J; bases unmatched to any gene: 2. CDR3 length: 14 residues. The germline CDR1 and CDR2 sequences are SGHAT and FQNNGV. Method: immunoSEQ multiplex PCR; TCRdb's copy keeps in-frame clones and lacks some. The sample records fewer than 200,000 clones, 80% to 90% being singletons. The sample comes from a study of T cell responses to AZD1222 COVID-19 vaccine. This TCR derives from an adult in good health. The chain links TRBV11-2 to TRBJ1-3; 12 bases agree with TRBD1. This material consisted of peripheral blood, taken on day 0 of AZD1222 vaccination. The CDR3 DNA is TGTGCCAGCAGCACGGGACAGGGGGCAAACACCATATATTTT. Its translation is CASSTGQGANTIYF.